This paragraph covers one T cell receptor (beta chain) sequence. This entry comes from a study of blood T cell repertoires in COVID-19. As for the study in general: COVID-19 samples, acute and convalescent, were from the United States, Italy and Spain. In each case, the material was cDNA or gDNA derived from T cells, B-cell-depleted T cells, or PBMCs.

Per the germline V gene, CDR1 is SNHLY and CDR2 is FYNNEI. V lost 7 bases and J lost 5; bases outside the gene matches: 13. CDR3 length: 16 residues. Profiling relied on immunoSEQ multiplex PCR, and the TCRdb table lists in-frame clones only, not all of them. The sample includes around 250,000 clones, about 82% of them seen just once. The genes are TRBV2 and TRBJ1-4, with 7 bases lining up with TRBD1. Sequenced sample: peripheral blood. This TCR derives from a man older than 75 with acute or convalescent COVID-19. The CDR3 nucleotides are TGTGCCAGCACCCTCTCAGGGGGGATGCAAAATGAAAAACTGTTTTTT. Translating it yields CASTLSGGMQNEKLFF.